This TCR beta chain was sequenced in a study of cytomegalovirus exposure and HLA in healthy donors. Study in general: HLA-typed donors contributed 65 million to 95 million unique TCRs, which were held in an early data release.

Study-wide points: Data from an earlier analysis indicated that most TCR beta V segments were productive either about 87% or about 30% of the time. In a later analysis, across HLA loci, associated TCR counts were highest for DRB1, lowest for HLA-C. The study labeled 164 TCR beta chains cytomegalovirus-associated.

PCR was performed using 60 Vbeta and 13 Jbeta primers. The method was immunoSEQ multiplex PCR; TCRdb's version includes in-frame clones alone and lacks a portion of them. The data show about 130,000 clones, around 77% seen once. The CDR3 consists of 13 residues. Germline loops: CDR1 SGDLS, CDR2 YYNGEE. This clone was seen once. Its antigen is not known. The sequencing input was PBMCs. This receptor was taken from a man aged 30 to 45 in good health and CMV-seronegative. The V call is TRBV9, the J call TRBJ2-5; TRBD1 agrees at 7 bases. Matching the DNA end better, TRBJ2-7 makes the J call doubtful. The DNA for the CDR3 is TGTGCCAGCAGCGAGACAGGGCGTTACGAGCAGTACTTC. Its translation: CASSETGRYEQYF.